This record covers a single T cell receptor (beta chain). The data are from a study of siplizumab effects on memory and regulatory T cells. The assay was immunoSEQ multiplex PCR, and TCRdb's table has in-frame clones only and misses some. This sample has around 100,000 clones, with about 91% found just once. Trimming left V 8 bases short and J 1 base short, with 16 bases between. Germline V CDR1 and CDR2: MNHEY, SMNVEV (reference sequence). The CDR3 has 15 residues. The sequence was obtained from a human donor in good health. The sample was CD4+ T cells sorted from blood. The chain employs TRBV27 and TRBJ2-3; tentatively, D is TRBD2 (6 bases). The CDR3: CASGTWRGGTDTQYF. The CDR3 nucleotides are TGTGCCAGCGGCACGTGGCGGGGAGGCACAGATACGCAGTATTTT.